This is a list of T cell receptor beta chains from one sample in a study of T cell responses to AZD1222 COVID-19 vaccine. The table came from immunoSEQ multiplex PCR; TCRdb's copy has only in-frame clones and leaves some out. The profile shows roughly 150,000 clones, less than 95% of them singletons. The sample in question was peripheral blood, obtained on day 0 of AZD1222 vaccination. The source is an adult in good health. Both conserved end residues are part of each CDR3. Each record gives: J gene, D gene, clone size, CDR3 length, V gene, CDR3 protein, CDR3 DNA. A D gene is named only where the DNA matches it firmly. Clone size is not always given. Where it is, it says once, few, many or a class for expanded clones.

J: TRBJ1-5; D: NA; size: NA; length: 14; V: TRBV9; CDR3: CASSVGWGGQPQHF; DNA: TGTGCCAGCAGCGTAGGTTGGGGAGGTCAGCCCCAGCATTTT
J: TRBJ2-1; D: NA; size: few; length: 15; V: TRBV5-5; CDR3: CASSFLGLSYNEQFF; DNA: TGTGCCAGCAGCTTTTTGGGACTCTCCTACAATGAGCAGTTCTTC
J: TRBJ2-3; D: NA; size: NA; length: 12; V: TRBV11-3; CDR3: CASSLSTDTQYF; DNA: TGTGCCAGCAGCTTAAGCACAGATACGCAGTATTTT
J: TRBJ2-3; D: NA; size: NA; length: 16; V: TRBV7-8; CDR3: CASNPGVGGFSDTQYF; DNA: TGTGCCAGCAACCCTGGCGTCGGAGGGTTTTCAGATACGCAGTATTTT
J: TRBJ1-3; D: NA; size: NA; length: 17; V: TRBV7-3; CDR3: CASSLNQGSVTGNTIYF; DNA: TGTGCCAGCAGCTTAAATCAGGGGAGCGTTACTGGAAACACCATATATTTT
J: TRBJ2-4; D: NA; size: NA; length: 13; V: TRBV28; CDR3: CASRPSGKNIQYF; DNA: TGTGCCAGCAGACCCTCGGGCAAAAACATTCAGTACTTC
J: TRBJ2-7; D: TRBD2; size: NA; length: 14; V: TRBV5-4; CDR3: CASRLAGGSYEQYF; DNA: TGTGCCAGCAGGCTAGCGGGGGGGTCCTACGAGCAGTACTTC
J: TRBJ2-1; D: TRBD2; size: NA; length: 14; V: TRBV7-3; CDR3: CASSRTSGSNEQFF; DNA: TGTGCCAGCAGCCGGACTAGCGGGAGCAATGAGCAGTTCTTC
J: TRBJ1-2; D: TRBD1; size: NA; length: 13; V: TRBV19; CDR3: CASSIRQGSGYTF; DNA: TGTGCCAGTAGTATACGACAGGGGTCTGGCTACACCTTC
J: TRBJ2-1; D: NA; size: NA; length: 13; V: TRBV2; CDR3: CASMGRLYNEQFF; DNA: TGTGCCAGCATGGGACGGCTTTACAATGAGCAGTTCTTC
J: TRBJ2-7; D: NA; size: NA; length: 13; V: TRBV19; CDR3: CASSLAASYEQYF; DNA: TGTGCCAGTAGTTTAGCAGCGTCCTACGAGCAGTACTTC
J: TRBJ1-2; D: NA; size: NA; length: 12; V: TRBV3-1/TRBV3-2; CDR3: CASSQDINGYTF; DNA: TGTGCCAGCAGCCAAGACATTAATGGCTACACCTTC
J: TRBJ2-7; D: NA; size: NA; length: 16; V: TRBV28; CDR3: CASDSANDRRTYEQYF; DNA: TGTGCCAGCGACAGCGCAAACGACAGAAGAACCTACGAGCAGTACTTC
J: TRBJ2-3; D: TRBD1; size: NA; length: 13; V: TRBV12-3/TRBV12-4; CDR3: CASSSNTGGLEYF; DNA: TGTGCCAGCAGTTCCAATACAGGGGGCCTGGAGTATTTT